The TCR beta chain under discussion was sequenced for a study of Ad26.COV2.S vaccination and SARS-CoV-2 variants. Described treatment: about 20 received Ad26.COV2.S at low or high dose, single or two shots; 5 received placebo; per-sample allocation not given. Following the first vaccine or placebo injection, samples were taken on day 63. Here immunoSEQ multiplex PCR was the method, and the copy in TCRdb shows in-frame clones only, minus some. The sample lists around 370,000 clones, 85% occurring once. Unmatched junction bases numbered 4, after V lost 4 bases and J lost 2 bases. The germline gives CDR1 SGHNT, CDR2 YYREEE (reference sequence). This CDR3 region has 16 residues. This clone was seen more than once but under ten times.

The sequence was obtained from a person between 18 and 65 years old who received the Ad26.COV2.S COVID-19 vaccine or a placebo. Sequences were derived from peripheral blood, sampled in a trial of Ad26.COV2.S vaccine versus placebo. J is TRBJ1-6 and V is TRBV5-4; 9 nucleotides align to TRBD1. DNA for the CDR3: TGTGCCAGCAGCGTGGGACAGGGCGCCTATAATTCACCCCTCCACTTT. Translating gives CASSVGQGAYNSPLHF.